This TCR beta chain was sequenced in a study of control samples from healthy donors and cancer patients. The junction had 3 bases not matched to a gene; V was cut back by 2 bases and J by 3 bases. The CDR3 extends over 16 amino acids. Germline V gene data show CDR1 as SGHNT and CDR2 as YYREEE (reference sequence). Clones were read by immunoSEQ multiplex PCR, and TCRdb kept only the in-frame ones, dropping some. The table records about 89,000 clones, about 89% of them present only once. V is TRBV5-4 and J is TRBJ2-3; TRBD2 matches 13 bases. Sequenced: blood. This receptor was obtained from a man aged 25 to 40 in good health. The CDR3 loop reads CASSFRLAGGTDTQYF. The CDR3 DNA reads TGTGCCAGCAGCTTCCGACTAGCGGGGGGTACAGATACGCAGTATTTT.